This T cell receptor beta chain comes out of a study of breast tumors, draining lymph nodes, adjacent tissues. At least ten counts were recorded for this clonotype. Trimming took off 8 bases at V and 3 bases at J, with 14 bases between the two ends. This CDR3 spans 13 amino acids. Germline V lookup: CDR1 MNHEY, CDR2 SMNVEV (reference sequence). Axillary draining lymph nodes of breast cancer patients supplied the node samples. In TCRdb, the multiplex PCR reads were re-called with MiXCR into one record per CDR3 protein. The table has roughly 130,000 distinct CDR3 sequences, approximately 20% seen once. The chain recombines TRBV27 with TRBJ2-7, with no clear D. The TCR sequence derives from a female donor with breast cancer. Some clones in this sample may be carry-over from other donors' samples. Sequencing was done on a sample of axillary lymph node tissue. Here the CDR3 DNA reads TGTGCCAGCTCTCTAAACGCCGACTACGAGCAGTACTTC. Translating it yields CASSLNADYEQYF.